This T cell receptor beta chain was profiled in a study of T cell repertoires in cytomegalovirus infection (dated by TCRdb to about 2019). Background on the whole study: Alongside well-studied HLA-B-restricted epitopes, the peptide stimulations were aimed at recently identified HLA-C-restricted CMV epitopes, whose presentation resists viral immunomodulation. The HLA type of each donor mattered for the analysis, because public TCR beta signatures pointed to carriage of CMV infection along with the matching HLA type.

The cysteine opens and the phenylalanine closes a CDR3 of 15 amino acids. Kept here is only the CDR3 DNA, which spans 45 bases and is read in frame from base 1. CDR1 and CDR2, looked up from the germline V gene (reference sequence), are LNHDA and SQIVND. The V and J ends are trimmed by 5 bases and 3 bases, leaving 13 bases between them. The paper as a whole reports these results and caveats: Cumulative frequency of public TCR beta family members discriminated carriers of CMV infection plus the relevant HLA type in this cohort and an independent approximately 400-donor cohort. The ex vivo response was dominated by HLA-C-restricted CMV-specific TCR beta clonotypes, and the single most frequent clonotype in two of eight donors was supplied by these HLA-C-restricted clonotypes.

The treatment or condition label for this specimen denotes: in vitro stimulation with specific CMV peptide epitopes to enrich CMV-specific T cells. Sequencing was performed on an Illumina HiSeq 1500. The public sequencing data were trimmed at Q25 with fastp and processed into clonotypes with MiXCR by TCRdb, which kept only in-frame beta chains. When rows share a CDR3 protein, they turn into one entry using the most common DNA and genes. The sample table lists 300,000 or so distinct CDR3 sequences, just under 25% of them with a count of one. The leading ten clones occupy 13% of the sample. This clonotype was detected a few times. This clone's antigen is unknown. No much larger clonotype is one base removed from it; base qualities were not supplied.

This receptor was obtained from a human donor in good health (CMV status not recorded). Some clones in this sample may be carry-over from other donors' samples. The chain is encoded by TRBV19 joined to TRBJ1-4, with the D gene not clear enough to name. The sample consisted of cultured PBMCs, taken from culture after CMV antigen stimulation. The CDR3 protein is CASSPLLRANEKLFF. The DNA reads as follows: TGTGCCAGTAGTCCCCTCTTAAGGGCTAATGAAAAACTGTTTTTT.